The 8 T cell receptor beta chains below were found in one sample sequenced in a study of blood T cell repertoires in COVID-19. Assay used: immunoSEQ multiplex PCR; TCRdb lists only in-frame clones, some missing. Of approximately 130,000 clones listed, about 87% are singletons. The sample consisted of peripheral blood. These receptors originate from a man aged 50 to 60 with active COVID-19.

The chain couples TRBV7-8 to TRBJ2-1; 11 positions match TRBD1. The CDR3 length is 15 residues. V dropped 5 bases and J dropped 5; count of bases not matched to a gene: 5. Per the germline V gene, CDR1 is SGHVS and CDR2 is FQNEAQ. The CDR3 bases are TGTGCCAGCAGCCAGGGGACAGGGGGAAACAATGAGCAGTTCTTC. As protein: CASSQGTGGNNEQFF.

This sequence joins TRBV12-3 or TRBV12-4 and TRBJ2-7; D is unresolved. The V and J ends lost 5 bases and 6 bases respectively, with 11 bases between them. This CDR3 contains 12 residues. The CDR3 DNA sequence: TGTGCCAGCAGTCTGAGTGTTGGCGAGCAGTACTTC. Amino acids: CASSLSVGEQYF.

The gene calls are TRBV6-4 and TRBJ1-1, with a possible D match to TRBD1 (6 bases). Germline loops: CDR1 MRHNA, CDR2 SNTAGT. The CDR3 covers 13 residues. V lost 6 bases to trimming and J lost 4 bases, with 12 bases between them. The CDR3 nucleotides are TGTGCCAGCAGGATGGACAGACTCACTGAAGCTTTCTTT. Translation: CASRMDRLTEAFF.

This rearrangement joins TRBV5-4 to TRBJ1-1, with 9 nucleotides matching TRBD1. Trimming cost V 4 bases and J 1 base; bases outside gene matches: 2. The CDR3 spans 14 residues. Per the germline V gene, CDR1 is SGHNT and CDR2 is YYREEE (reference sequence). The CDR3, as DNA: TGTGCCAGCAGCAGGACAGGGGAGAACACTGAAGCTTTCTTT. Translated, it gives CASSRTGENTEAFF.

The V call is TRBV30, the J call TRBJ2-7; D possibly corresponds to TRBD2 (6 bases). Germline V gene lookup returns CDR1 GTSNPN and CDR2 SVGIG (reference sequence). The V gene lost 2 bases and the J gene lost 3 bases, with 11 bases spanning the gap. The CDR3 extends over 13 amino acids. The CDR3 here is CAWSRGGNYEQYF. The CDR3 nucleotides read TGTGCCTGGAGTCGTGGGGGGAACTACGAGCAGTACTTC.

CDR3 amino acids: CASSFAGNYGYTF. For the CDR3, the DNA is TGTGCCAGCAGCTTCGCAGGGAACTATGGCTACACCTTC. The rearrangement uses TRBV7-9 and TRBJ1-2, with D possibly TRBD1 on 5 matching bases. With 3 bases removed from V and 2 bases from J, the gap between germline ends came to 7 bases. Germline CDR1 is SEHNR and CDR2 is FQNEAQ (reference sequence). The CDR3 sequence is 13 residues long. The whole variable domain, remainder taken from reference TRBV7-9 and TRBJ1-2, is DTGVSQNPRHKITKRGQNVTFRCDPISEHNRLYWYRQTLGQGPEFLTYFQNEAQLEKSRLLSDRFSAERPKGSFSTLEIQRTEQGDSAMYLCASSFAGNYGYTFGSGTRLTVV.

This sequence joins TRBV7-2 and TRBJ1-4; 8 nucleotides match TRBD1. Per germline, CDR1 SGHTA and CDR2 FQGNSA. The CDR3 covers 14 residues. Trimming removed 5 bases from V and 7 bases from J; junction bases left unmatched: 6. CDR3 sequence (DNA): TGTGCCAGCAGCGCGGACAGGGTGGGTGAAAAACTGTTTTTT. It translates to CASSADRVGEKLFF.

V is TRBV7-2 and J is TRBJ2-2; D is possibly TRBD1 (5 bases). CDR1 SGHTA and CDR2 FQGNSA come from the germline V gene. This CDR3 is 14 amino acids long. Trimming took 7 bases from V and 1 from J, leaving 10 bases between them. The CDR3 loop reads CASTWTQNTGELFF. CDR3 nucleotides: TGTGCCAGCACCTGGACACAGAACACCGGGGAGCTGTTTTTT.